This T cell receptor (beta chain) was observed in a study of CD8 T cells in ankylosing spondylitis. Study observations and caveats: Earlier authors reported some of these motif variants in reactive arthritis synovial fluid and blood. It appeared that ankylosing spondylitis blood was characterized by a TCR beta motif of seven or eight highly homologous variants.

TCRdb re-derived calls from the 5' RACE reads in MiXCR, one entry per CDR3 protein. This repertoire shows around 340,000 distinct CDR3 sequences, approximately 20% found once; its top ten account for around 13%. The CDR3 length is 14 residues. Trimming cost V 4 bases and J 2 bases, with 11 bases left between them. Per the germline V gene, CDR1 is SGDLS and CDR2 is YYNGEE. This clonotype has just a few counts. Its antigen is as yet unknown. The V and J genes are TRBV9 and TRBJ2-3; D remains unclear. This receptor was obtained from a male donor with ankylosing spondylitis or in good health (not recorded which). The sample consisted of blood, either unsorted or a sorted T cell fraction (not recorded which). The CDR3 reads CASSPRTYTDTQYF. In DNA, the CDR3 is TGTGCCAGCAGCCCGAGGACCTACACAGATACGCAGTATTTT.